A selection of T cell receptor beta chains follows, all from one sample in a study of blood T cells in healthy people across ages. MiXCR, run by TCRdb on the 5' RACE reads, gives a single entry per CDR3 protein. The table shows fewer than 650,000 distinct CDR3 sequences, with about 27% occurring only once. The same data also contributed to another study, on T cells of mothers and their children.

The sample taken for sequencing was blood. These receptors were taken from a boy aged 2 to 9 in good health. The CDR3 runs from the conserved cysteine through the conserved F or W. D genes are given only for firm matches. Rows may omit the clone size; those that give it use once, few, many or a size class.

d_call j_call clone_size v_call cdr3_nt cdr3_aa
TRBD1 TRBJ1-2 many TRBV5-5 TGTGCCAGCAGCTCGAGGACAGGGGGCGGCTACACCTTC CASSSRTGGGYTF
- TRBJ1-2 few TRBV12-3/TRBV12-4 TGTGCCAGCAGTTCCCCAAAAAACGACGGGGCAAACTATGGCTACACCTTC CASSSPKNDGANYGYTF
- TRBJ1-2 - TRBV7-9 TGTGCCAGCAGCTTGGGATCGGCGGGCTACACCTTC CASSLGSAGYTF
TRBD2 TRBJ2-7 few TRBV29-1 TGCAGCGCTCGAGCGGGGGTCTACGAGCAGTACTTC CSARAGVYEQYF
TRBD1 TRBJ2-5 few TRBV7-2 TGTGCCAGCAGCCATACACCGGGACAGAAGTACTTC CASSHTPGQKYF
TRBD2 TRBJ2-7 - TRBV18 TGTGCCAGCTCCGCCCTAGGAGCGGGAGCAGCCTACGAGCAGTACTTC CASSALGAGAAYEQYF
- TRBJ1-2 - TRBV7-9 TGTGCCAGCAGCCCAACGGACGGATATAACTATGGCTACACCTTC CASSPTDGYNYGYTF
- TRBJ2-4 - TRBV20-1 TGCAGTGCCGCGACCGGTGGCAAAAACATTCAGTACTTC CSAATGGKNIQYF
- TRBJ1-2 - TRBV6-5 TGTGCCAGCAGTTACTCGACCGCGGGTAGAGCTAACTATGGCTACACCTTC CASSYSTAGRANYGYTF
- TRBJ2-1 few TRBV19 TGTGCCAGTAGTATCTTCCTACGTCATATGGGGCAGTTCTTC CASSIFLRHMGQFF
TRBD2 TRBJ2-5 - TRBV10-3 TGTGCCATCAGTGCGGCTAGCGGGAGGAACCAAGAGACCCAGTACTTC CAISAASGRNQETQYF
- TRBJ2-5 - TRBV6-6 TGTGCCAGCAGTTACTCGACCAGGGGTGAGACCCAGTACTTC CASSYSTRGETQYF
- TRBJ2-3 - TRBV20-1 TGCAGTGCTAGAGTTACAGCGGGTTTCACAGATACGCAGTATTTT CSARVTAGFTDTQYF
- TRBJ2-7 - TRBV5-5 TGTGCCAGCAGCTTGGTGGCGGCCCCTACCGAGCAGTACTTC CASSLVAAPTEQYF
- TRBJ2-1 many TRBV20-1 TGCAGTGCGAAAGACGGTCTATTCTACAATGAGCAGTTCTTC CSAKDGLFYNEQFF
TRBD2 TRBJ2-1 many TRBV5-6 TGTGCCAGCAGCTTTGGGGGAGGGACTCACAATGAGCAGTTCTTC CASSFGGGTHNEQFF
TRBD2 TRBJ2-5 many TRBV11-2 TGTGCCAGCAGCCCCTATCGGAGCGGGAGATGGGGAGGAGAGACCCAGTACTTC CASSPYRSGRWGGETQYF
- TRBJ2-3 - TRBV5-1 TGCGCCAGCAGCACGGGACTGAGAGGAAGCACAGATACGCAGTATTTT CASSTGLRGSTDTQYF
TRBD1 TRBJ2-7 - TRBV6-5 TGTGCCAGCAGTTCTGGACAGGGGCCTTTCTACGAGCAGTACTTC CASSSGQGPFYEQYF
TRBD2 TRBJ2-1 - TRBV12-3/TRBV12-4 TGTGCCAGCAGTTTAGGGACTAGCGGCCTTGGGGATGAGCAGTTCTTC CASSLGTSGLGDEQFF
TRBD1 TRBJ1-6 few TRBV5-5 TGTGCCAACAGCGCGTCGGGACAGGGAGTCCGTTCACCCCTCCACTTT CANSASGQGVRSPLHF
TRBD1 TRBJ2-2 few TRBV2 TGTGCCAGCAGTCTGGACAGGGGAGGCGGGGAGCTGTTTTTT CASSLDRGGGELFF
- TRBJ1-1 - TRBV20-1 TGCAGTGCTCTAAGGGGAACTGAAGCTTTCTTT CSALRGTEAFF
- TRBJ1-1 - TRBV30 TGTGCCTGGAGCTCTACAGGGAGCACTGAAGCTTTCTTT CAWSSTGSTEAFF
- TRBJ1-2 few TRBV4-3 TGCGCCAGCAGCCAAGATCGCCTGTATGGCTACACCTTC CASSQDRLYGYTF
- TRBJ1-5 few TRBV20-1 TGCAGTGCTAGAGGCACTAGCGGGAGAGGGGGGTCGGCAGATACGCAGCATTTT CSARGTSGRGGSADTQHF
TRBD2 TRBJ2-1 - TRBV4-3 TGCGCCACCTTAGCGGGATCGAACAATGAGCAGTTCTTC CATLAGSNNEQFF
- TRBJ2-4 - TRBV18 TGTGCCAGCTCACCACCTAGCAACATTCAGTACTTC CASSPPSNIQYF
TRBD1 TRBJ1-4 - TRBV4-2 TGTGCCAGCAGCCCGGTCAAGGGGGCTGAAAAACTGTTTTTT CASSPVKGAEKLFF
TRBD2 TRBJ2-7 - TRBV27 TGTGCCAGCAGTTTGTCGACTAGCGGCCGGGTCTACGAGCAGTACTTC CASSLSTSGRVYEQYF
TRBD2 TRBJ2-3 - TRBV12-3/TRBV12-4 TGTGCCAGCACCGGGGGGGCAGATGCGCAGTATTTT CASTGGADAQYF
TRBD1 TRBJ2-7 many TRBV27 TGTGCCAGCAGCAAATCCGACAGGGTCGGCGAGCAGTACTTC CASSKSDRVGEQYF
TRBD1 TRBJ2-1 few TRBV25-1 TGTGCCAGCTCGGGACAGACATCCTACAATGAGCAGTTCTTC CASSGQTSYNEQFF
- TRBJ2-4 - TRBV7-2 TGTGCCAGCACCTCAGGGATTAGGACCAAAAACATTCAGTACTTC CASTSGIRTKNIQYF
- TRBJ2-4 - TRBV29-1 TGCAGCGTTGTAAGTGGGCCAGGGAACATTCAGTACTTC CSVVSGPGNIQYF
- TRBJ1-4 few TRBV4-2 TGTGCCAGTAGCCAGGTCGGGGATCGGGGTGAAAAACTGTTTTTT CASSQVGDRGEKLFF
TRBD1 TRBJ2-7 - TRBV12-3/TRBV12-4 TGTGCCAGCAGTACACCCCCGGGACAGGGATTTTACGAGCAGTACTTC CASSTPPGQGFYEQYF